The 30 T cell receptor beta chains given below trace back to one sample, sequenced in a study of response to subunit inactivated influenza vaccine. One entry per CDR3 protein, called by TCRdb with MiXCR from the RT-PCR reads. The profile shows over 800,000 distinct CDR3 sequences, around 20% of them singletons. The sequencing used PBMCs from blood, collected approximately 5 days after vaccination. All receptors derive from a man in his forties or fifties who received an inactivated influenza vaccine.

The chain employs TRBV3-1 and TRBJ2-2; no definite D call. The CDR3 covers 15 residues. In germline, CDR1 is LGHDT, CDR2 YNNKEL (reference sequence). V gave up 0 bases and J gave up 0 bases, with 5 bases separating them. The DNA for the CDR3 is TGTGCCAGCAGCCAAGACGGAGCGAACACCGGGGAGCTGTTTTTT. Translation: CASSQDGANTGELFF. Variable domain in full (rest from reference TRBV3-1 and TRBJ2-2): DTAVSQTPKYLVTQMGNDKSIKCEQNLGHDTMYWYKQDSKKFLKIMFSYNNKELIINETVPNRFSPKSPDKAHLNLHINSLELGDSAVYFCASSQDGANTGELFFGEGSRLTVL.

V gene TRBV4-1 combines with J gene TRBJ2-1; a possible D gene is TRBD2 (5 bases). Per the germline V gene, CDR1 is MGHRA and CDR2 is YSYEKL. The V end lost 5 bases, the J end lost 3 bases, and 11 bases lay between the germline ends. This CDR3 has 14 amino acids. In DNA form, the CDR3 reads TGCGCCAGCAGCTTCCGGGAAGTCTACAATGAGCAGTTCTTC. Its protein is CASSFREVYNEQFF.

V and J are TRBV20-1 and TRBJ2-5; 9 nucleotides match TRBD2. The trim removed 4 bases at V and 13 bases at J, leaving 19 bases unmatched. The germline V gene encodes CDR1 DFQATT and CDR2 SNEGSKA (reference sequence). This CDR3 is 15 amino acids long. The CDR3 DNA reads TGCAGTGCTAACGACCAAAAGACTAGCGGATATAAGGGGTACTTC. This sequence encodes CSANDQKTSGYKGYF.

The chain couples TRBV7-9 to TRBJ1-3; 9 nucleotides align to TRBD1. In germline, CDR1 is SEHNR, CDR2 FQNEAQ (reference sequence). After removal of 5 bases from V and 4 bases from J, the junction contained 3 bases not matched to a gene. The CDR3 runs to 14 residues. The CDR3 reads CASSRDRAGNTIYF. The CDR3 coding sequence is TGTGCCAGCAGCCGGGACAGGGCAGGAAACACCATATATTTT.

The rearrangement uses TRBV10-3 and TRBJ1-1, with TRBD1 identical over 7 bases. Per germline, CDR1 ENHRY and CDR2 SYGVKD. V was pared by 0 bases and J by 1 base, with 2 bases of the junction left unmatched. The CDR3 is 15 residues long. The CDR3 loop reads CAISESGTANTEAFF. The CDR3 bases are TGTGCCATCAGTGAGTCCGGGACAGCGAACACTGAAGCTTTCTTT.

The chain is built from TRBV7-2 and TRBJ1-1, with D maybe TRBD1 (5 bases). The CDR3 covers 13 residues. Germline CDR1 is SGHTA and CDR2 is FQGNSA. The V gene lost 7 bases and the J gene lost 1 base, with 10 bases spanning the gap. CDR3 sequence reads: CASKGSENTEAFF. The CDR3 DNA follows: TGTGCCAGCAAGGGGTCGGAGAACACTGAAGCTTTCTTT.

The V call is TRBV27, the J call TRBJ2-1; D possibly matches TRBD1 or TRBD2 (5 bases each). The CDR3 is 13 amino acids. Germline CDR1 and CDR2: MNHEY and SMNVEV (reference sequence). The germline V and J ends were trimmed by 3 bases and 10 bases, with 13 bases remaining between them. The CDR3 bases are TGTGCCAGCAGTTTCGGGGCCAGTCAGGAGCAGTTCTTC. Its protein is CASSFGASQEQFF.

This clonotype was counted a few times. The chain links TRBV3-1 to TRBJ2-4, with 13 bases lining up with TRBD2. The CDR3 covers 17 residues. Germline CDR1 LGHDT, CDR2 YNNKEL (reference sequence). Trimming removed 2 bases from V and 1 base from J; junction bases left unmatched: 2. The DNA of the CDR3 is TGTGCCAGCAGCCAACAACTAGCGGGGGGGGCCAAAAACATTCAGTACTTC. It specifies CASSQQLAGGAKNIQYF.

The chain recombines TRBV3-1 with TRBJ2-7, with 7 bases lining up with TRBD1. Germline trimming cut 4 bases from V and 3 bases from J; bases unmatched to any gene: 9. This CDR3 contains 15 residues. In germline, CDR1 is LGHDT, CDR2 YNNKEL (reference sequence). The CDR3 nucleotides are TGTGCCAGCAGCCTAGTACAGGGGTCCCACTACGAGCAGTACTTC. Translating gives CASSLVQGSHYEQYF.

This rearrangement joins TRBV7-9 to TRBJ1-2; D is unclear. This CDR3 region has 14 residues. Trimming cost V 1 base and J 4 bases, with 10 bases left between them. In germline, CDR1 is SEHNR, CDR2 FQNEAQ (reference sequence). In DNA form, the CDR3 reads TGTGCCAGCAGCTTAGATGGGCCCAGCTATGGCTACACCTTC. Amino acids: CASSLDGPSYGYTF.

This clonotype has a count of ten or more. The V and J genes are TRBV15 and TRBJ2-1; D unresolved. The CDR3 sequence is 14 residues long. The V end lost 0 bases, the J end lost 8 bases, and 11 bases lay between the germline ends. Germline V gene data show CDR1 as LNHNV and CDR2 as YYDKDF (reference sequence). DNA for the CDR3: TGTGCCACCAGCAGAGATGGCGCGTTCGATGAGCAGTTCTTC. This encodes CATSRDGAFDEQFF.

The chain employs TRBV19 and TRBJ2-3, with D possibly being TRBD1 or TRBD2 (5 bases each). Per germline, CDR1 LNHDA and CDR2 SQIVND (reference sequence). This CDR3 has 13 amino acids. V lost 9 bases and J 4 bases, leaving 14 bases between the germline ends. The CDR3 loop reads CASGTQAADTQYF. CDR3 sequence (DNA): TGTGCCAGCGGGACCCAGGCGGCAGATACGCAGTATTTT.

The rearrangement joins TRBV10-3 to TRBJ1-1, with D uncertain. The CDR3 runs to 14 residues. The V and J ends lost 7 bases and 4 bases respectively, with 16 bases between them. From germline, CDR1 is ENHRY and CDR2 SYGVKD. The CDR3 loop is CAITPSEAVTEAFF. CDR3 coding DNA: TGTGCCATCACCCCCAGCGAGGCGGTCACTGAAGCTTTCTTT.

J is TRBJ1-3 and V is TRBV10-3; 7 bases match TRBD1. Germline loops: CDR1 ENHRY, CDR2 SYGVKD. J lost 4 bases, V lost 6 bases, and 9 bases had no gene match. The CDR3 spans 15 residues. The CDR3 DNA sequence: TGTGCCATCAGCACGGGACAGAGTGCCGGAAACACCATATATTTT. This codes for CAISTGQSAGNTIYF.

The gene calls are TRBV5-1 and TRBJ2-3, with a weak D call TRBD1 (5 bases). The CDR3 sequence is 13 residues long. Germline CDR1 is SGHRS and CDR2 is YFSETQ. V lost 1 base, J lost 7 bases, and 10 bases lay in between. The CDR3 region has the DNA TGCGCCAGCAGCTTGCAACAGGACAATACGCAGTATTTT. Its protein product is CASSLQQDNTQYF.

This clonotype was observed a handful of times. The V and J genes are TRBV4-2 and TRBJ2-2; 12 positions match TRBD2. Germline assignment: CDR1 LGHNA and CDR2 YNFKEQ. The CDR3 is 15 residues long. V lost 3 bases and J lost 6; bases outside the gene matches: 2. The CDR3: CASSQSSGGAGELFF. CDR3 in DNA: TGTGCCAGCAGCCAGTCTAGCGGGGGGGCCGGGGAGCTGTTTTTT.

Note on this clonotype: This sequence may be a read error, since a much larger clone differs from it by one base. The gene calls are TRBV6-2 or TRBV6-3 and TRBJ2-7; TRBD1 matches at 12 bases. Trimming took 6 bases from V and 5 from J; bases not matched to a gene: 2. This CDR3 spans 13 amino acids. Looked up from germline, CDR1 is MNHEY and CDR2 is SVGEGT. In DNA, the CDR3 is TGTGCCAGCAGAGGGACAGGGGGCCACGAGCAGTACTTC. Translated, it gives CASRGTGGHEQYF.

This clonotype was counted a few times. The rearrangement uses TRBV28 and TRBJ2-3; TRBD1 agrees at 7 bases. The V gene end was trimmed by 6 bases and the J gene end by 6 bases; junction bases not matched to a gene: 6. The germline V gene encodes CDR1 MDHEN and CDR2 SYDVKM. The CDR3 totals 13 residues. Here the CDR3 reads CASSRQGVDTQYF. CDR3 in DNA: TGTGCCAGCAGCAGACAGGGTGTTGATACGCAGTATTTT. The whole variable domain, remainder taken from reference TRBV28 and TRBJ2-3, is DVKVTQSSRYLVKRTGEKVFLECVQDMDHENMFWYRQDPGLGLRLIYFSYDVKMKEKGDIPEGYSVSREKKERFSLILESASTNQTSMYLCASSRQGVDTQYFGPGTRLTVL.

The chain recombines TRBV10-3 with TRBJ1-1; weak D call: TRBD1 (5 bases). Trimming stripped 6 bases from V and 1 base from J, with 12 bases between. CDR3 size: 14 residues. Germline V gives CDR1 ENHRY, CDR2 SYGVKD. Here the CDR3 DNA reads TGTGCCATCAGGAAGCAGGGTGGGAACACTGAAGCTTTCTTT. Amino acids: CAIRKQGGNTEAFF.

This sequence joins TRBV5-6 and TRBJ2-2; 7 bases are shared with TRBD1. With 4 bases clipped from V and 4 bases from J, the junction kept 16 bases outside the gene matches. In germline, CDR1 is SGHDT, CDR2 YYEEEE. The CDR3 length is 18 residues. The CDR3 coding sequence is TGTGCCAGCAGCGTCTTTCGGTCGGGACAGACCATCACCGGGGAGCTGTTTTTT. Protein: CASSVFRSGQTITGELFF.

The sample holds many counts of this clonotype. V gene TRBV10-3 combines with J gene TRBJ2-3; a possible D gene is TRBD1 (6 bases). With 8 bases removed from V and 2 bases from J, the gap between germline ends came to 8 bases. Germline V gene data show CDR1 as ENHRY and CDR2 as SYGVKD. CDR3 length: 12 residues. The CDR3 reads CAIRQDTDTQYF. The CDR3 DNA is TGTGCCATCCGACAGGACACAGATACGCAGTATTTT.

The J gene is TRBJ1-3, the V gene TRBV3-1; D might be TRBD1 (6 bases). Germline V gene lookup returns CDR1 LGHDT and CDR2 YNNKEL (reference sequence). Trimming cost V 3 bases and J 0 bases, with 12 bases left between them. The CDR3 covers 16 residues. This CDR3 reads CASSQYGGHSGNTIYF. CDR3 sequence (DNA): TGTGCCAGCAGCCAGTATGGGGGCCACTCTGGAAACACCATATATTTT.

Only a few counts were recorded for this clonotype. The chain links TRBV4-1 to TRBJ2-5, with 11 bases lining up with TRBD2. V lost 2 bases to trimming and J lost 3 bases; unmatched junction nucleotides: 8. In germline, CDR1 is MGHRA, CDR2 YSYEKL. This CDR3 region has 17 residues. The CDR3 DNA follows: TGCGCCAGCAGCCAAACTAGCGGGGGACTATCGAAAGAGACCCAGTACTTC. It encodes CASSQTSGGLSKETQYF.

This clonotype came up a few times. The gene calls are TRBV11-1 and TRBJ2-5; D uncertain. The V end was cut by 3 bases, the J end by 3 bases, with 23 bases between. The CDR3 has 18 amino acids. The germline CDR1 and CDR2 sequences are SGHAT and FQDESV (reference sequence). CDR3 in amino acids: CASSFPMTPGLDEETQYF. As DNA, the CDR3 is TGTGCCAGCAGCTTCCCAATGACTCCCGGTTTGGATGAAGAGACCCAGTACTTC.

The gene calls are TRBV16 and TRBJ1-5, with 7 bases lining up with TRBD1. V lost 2 bases, J lost 6 bases, and 10 bases stayed unmatched. CDR1 KGHSY and CDR2 FQNENV come from the germline V gene. The CDR3 has 16 residues. As DNA, the CDR3 is TGTGCCAGCAGCCAAGGCACGGGGCGACAGGGTCAGCCCCAGCATTTT. This sequence encodes CASSQGTGRQGQPQHF.

The table lists this clonotype with many counts. V is TRBV29-1 and J is TRBJ2-2, with TRBD1 as a possible D gene (6 bases). V lost 7 bases, J lost 4 bases, and 13 bases lay in between. Germline V gene data show CDR1 as SQVTM and CDR2 as ANQGSEA. The CDR3 length is 13 residues. CDR3 sequence: CSASGQTTGELFF. The CDR3 DNA reads as TGCAGCGCAAGCGGACAGACCACCGGGGAGCTGTTTTTT.

The CDR3 nucleotides are TGTGCCAGTAGTCCTCGTCCCGGGACAGGGATGAACACTGAAGCTTTCTTT. It codes for CASSPRPGTGMNTEAFF. The chain employs TRBV19 and TRBJ1-1, with 9 nucleotides matching TRBD1. In germline, CDR1 is LNHDA, CDR2 SQIVND (reference sequence). The CDR3 loop spans 17 amino acids. Trimming removed 5 bases from V and 0 bases from J; junction bases left unmatched: 10.

Only one count was recorded for this clonotype. V and J are TRBV12-3 or TRBV12-4 and TRBJ1-4, with D hard to call. The length of the CDR3 is 16 residues. V lost 3 bases and J 0 bases, leaving 11 bases between the germline ends. The DNA of the CDR3 is TGTGCCAGCAGTTTGGGTCAGAAGGCAACTAATGAAAAACTGTTTTTT. This sequence encodes CASSLGQKATNEKLFF.

A few counts support this clonotype. This chain uses TRBV11-1 with TRBJ2-1; 10 positions match TRBD2. Germline CDR1 SGHAT, CDR2 FQDESV (reference sequence). After removal of 0 bases from V and 3 bases from J, the junction contained 20 bases not matched to a gene. The CDR3 consists of 22 residues. The CDR3 region has the DNA TGTGCCAGCAGCTTAGCGTTTTTTGAGATAGCGGGAGGAGATCTACTCTACAATGAGCAGTTCTTC. Its protein is CASSLAFFEIAGGDLLYNEQFF.

This clonotype turned up a few times. The chain joins TRBV6-2 or TRBV6-3 to TRBJ2-3; 11 bases line up with TRBD1. V shed 8 bases and J 4 bases; nucleotides not matched to a gene: 5. The CDR3 is made up of 14 amino acids. Per the germline V gene, CDR1 is MNHEY and CDR2 is SVGEGT. The DNA for the CDR3 is TGTGCCAGCGGGTGGACAGGGGGCGCAGATACGCAGTATTTT. Its translation is CASGWTGGADTQYF.